The source of this TCR beta chain is a study of blood T cell repertoires in COVID-19. This clone was picked up one time. The protocol was immunoSEQ multiplex PCR, while the TCRdb copy is restricted to in-frame clones and leaves out a portion. The table lists almost 250,000 clones, around 86% of them singletons. Germline assignment: CDR1 LGHNA and CDR2 YSLEER. The CDR3 is 15 residues long. V trimming: 1 base; J trimming: 5 bases; junction bases outside the gene matches: 1. This receptor was identified in an elderly woman with COVID-19, enrolled during active disease. V is TRBV4-3 and J is TRBJ2-1, with TRBD2 matching 11 bases. The sample consisted of peripheral blood. The CDR3 bases are TGCGCCAGCAGCCAAGGACTAGCGGGAAACAATGAGCAGTTCTTC. Translated, it gives CASSQGLAGNNEQFF.